Here is one TCR beta chain with its context. The TCR beta repertoire was assessed by survey-level immunoSEQ sequencing. Data came from immunoSEQ multiplex PCR; TCRdb stores just in-frame clones and leaves some out. The sample records approximately 70,000 clones, around 93% being singletons. Trimming pared 5 bases from V and 1 base from J, leaving 12 bases between. This CDR3 is 15 amino acids long. Germline CDR1 and CDR2: SGHTA and FQGTGA. The TCR comes from a man aged 40-55 years with rheumatoid arthritis. V gene TRBV7-3 combines with J gene TRBJ2-1; D gene uncertain. What was sequenced was PBMCs. This CDR3 is CASSLVWASYNEQFF. In DNA form, the CDR3 reads TGTGCCAGCAGCCTAGTATGGGCTTCCTACAATGAGCAGTTCTTC. Using reference TRBV7-3 and TRBJ2-1 for the parts outside the CDR3, the full variable domain is GAGVSQTPSNKVTEKGKYVELRCDPISGHTALYWYRQSLGQGPEFLIYFQGTGAADDSGLPNDRFFAVRPEGSVSTLKIQRTERGDSAVYLCASSLVWASYNEQFFGPGTRLTVL.